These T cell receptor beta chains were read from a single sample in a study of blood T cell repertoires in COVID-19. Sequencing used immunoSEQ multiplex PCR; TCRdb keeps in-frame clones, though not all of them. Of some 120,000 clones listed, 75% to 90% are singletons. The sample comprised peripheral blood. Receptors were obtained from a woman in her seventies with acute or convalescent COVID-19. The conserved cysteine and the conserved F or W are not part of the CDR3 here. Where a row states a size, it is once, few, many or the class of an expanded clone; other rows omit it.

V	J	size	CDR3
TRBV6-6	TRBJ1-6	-	ASSYLDTNSPLH
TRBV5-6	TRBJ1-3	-	ASSLGTSGNTIY
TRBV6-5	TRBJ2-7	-	ASTGAINYEQY
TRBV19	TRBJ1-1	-	ASSMIQGGTEAF
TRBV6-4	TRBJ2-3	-	ASSAVGATDTQY
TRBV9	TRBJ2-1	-	ASSLRGDRGHNEQF
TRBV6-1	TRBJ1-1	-	ASSESRNTEAF
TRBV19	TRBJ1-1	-	ATSPGQGSTEAF
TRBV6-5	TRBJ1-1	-	ASSYGTGSTEAF
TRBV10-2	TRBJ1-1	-	ASSEPRAPSLTEAF
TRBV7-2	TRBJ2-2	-	ASSSGINTGELF
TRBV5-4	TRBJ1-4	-	ASSRDSEEKLF
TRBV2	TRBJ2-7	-	ASSEGGSYQEY
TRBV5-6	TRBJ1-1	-	ASSFTGTGGTEAF
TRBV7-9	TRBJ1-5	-	ASSHDRGKHQPQH
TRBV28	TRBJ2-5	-	ASTYGTAETQY
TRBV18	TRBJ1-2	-	ASSPRQGADYGYT
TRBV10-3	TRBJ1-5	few	AISESTGWGNQPQH
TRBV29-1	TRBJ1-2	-	SVGRAGTGGHGYT
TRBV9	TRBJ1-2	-	ASSGRQGVGLDYGYT
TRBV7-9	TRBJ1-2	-	ASSPSGSLGYGYT
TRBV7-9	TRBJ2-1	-	ASSSSGYNEQF
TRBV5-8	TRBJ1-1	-	ASSLGLNTEAF
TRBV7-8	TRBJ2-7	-	ASSLDRGIPHEQY
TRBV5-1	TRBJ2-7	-	ASSLRTSGGPYEQY
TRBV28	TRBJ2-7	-	ASSLTDTYEQY
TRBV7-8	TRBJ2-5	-	ASSTWDRGQETQY
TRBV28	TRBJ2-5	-	ASSSLRGSLKTQY
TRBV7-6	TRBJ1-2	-	ASSLGGTGGIYGYT
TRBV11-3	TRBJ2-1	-	ASSLGGSRNEQF
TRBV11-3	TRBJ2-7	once	ASSSAGEQY
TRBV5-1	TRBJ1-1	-	ASSRGQLNTEAF
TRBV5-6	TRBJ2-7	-	ASTGGGGEQY
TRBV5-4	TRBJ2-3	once	ASSPGGRGRTDTQY
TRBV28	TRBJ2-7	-	ATLSTGNLYEQY
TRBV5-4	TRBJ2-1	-	ASSVGTSGSNEQF
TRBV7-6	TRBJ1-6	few	ASSHGGRGSSYNSPLH
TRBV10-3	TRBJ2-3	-	AISEPTLAVVSTDTQY
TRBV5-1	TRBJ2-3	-	ASSLGLAGTSTDTQY
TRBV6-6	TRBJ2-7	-	ASSHPGRVTSGRFYEQY
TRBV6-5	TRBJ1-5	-	ASRTGNQPQH
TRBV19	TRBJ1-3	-	ASSGPLSGNTIY
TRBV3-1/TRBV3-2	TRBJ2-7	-	ASSQGPENLYEQY
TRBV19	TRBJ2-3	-	ASSPQRGSTDTQY
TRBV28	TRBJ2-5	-	ASSLANREEETQY
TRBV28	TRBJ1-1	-	ASGTGNTEAF
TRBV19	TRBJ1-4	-	ASSPGGQINEKLF
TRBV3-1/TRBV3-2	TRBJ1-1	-	ASSQVADTEAF
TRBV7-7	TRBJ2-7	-	ASSPRQGGEQY
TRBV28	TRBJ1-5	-	ASSRTGGNQPQH
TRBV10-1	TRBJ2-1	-	ASSDPGYNEQF
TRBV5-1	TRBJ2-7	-	ASSFRGAPYEQY
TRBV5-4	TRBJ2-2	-	ASSTGLADTGELF
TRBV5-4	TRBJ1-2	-	ASSPGQGPANYGYT